This T cell receptor (beta chain) was found in a study of tumor-infiltrating lymphocytes in primary liver carcinoma. Study-wide results and caveats: Paired tumor-adjacent and tumor-blood samples overlapped less than tumor region pairs did. Top-250-clone fractions were significantly higher in tumors than in blood (p = 0.039).

Each 20-30 mg portion of unsorted bulk tissue served as the source for co-extraction of RNA and DNA. The proportion of viable tumor cells exceeded 85% in every tumor sample. TCR beta cDNA was prepared out of roughly 0.5 ug total RNA by means of a constant-region primer. Researchers made the TCR beta libraries by running three nested multiplex PCR rounds with slightly modified ARM-PCR. Amplification in the first two PCR rounds was performed using TRBV1-TRBV30 forward primers and a C-beta reverse primer for 10 cycles each. TCRdb re-called the multiplex PCR reads with MiXCR, one entry per CDR3 protein. The table has approximately 190,000 distinct CDR3 sequences, around four fifths seen once. Germline CDR1 and CDR2: SQVTM and ANQGSEA. The CDR3 has 12 amino acids. In the case of this clonotype: Its antigen remains unknown. Sequence at one end of the junction differs from germline and may be a read error.

This sequence originates from a man between 35 and 55 years old with primary liver carcinoma and hepatitis B virus infection. Sequenced material: tumor tissue from primary liver carcinoma. The V and J genes are TRBV29-1 and TRBJ2-5, with D perhaps matching TRBD2 (5 bases). CDR3 sequence (DNA): TGCAGCGTTCTGACAAGCGGAGAGACACAGAACTTC. This sequence encodes CSVLTSGETQNF.